The 9 T cell receptor beta chains presented below share a single source sample, sequenced in a study of blood T cell repertoires in COVID-19. Sequencing was performed with immunoSEQ multiplex PCR; in TCRdb, only in-frame clones are kept and a portion is missing. The data show 200,000 to 300,000 clones, with roughly 85% seen just once and 8.5% to 9.5% held by the top ten. Sequencing was carried out using PBMCs or T cells enriched from blood (not recorded which). The receptors here all came from a woman aged 50 to 60 with acute COVID-19.

The chain has TRBV6-1 and TRBJ1-5; D might be TRBD1 (5 bases). The CDR3 is 15 residues long. Trimming took 2 bases from V and 6 from J, leaving 14 bases between them. Germline V gene lookup returns CDR1 MNHNS and CDR2 SASEGT. CDR3 sequence (DNA): TGTGCCAGCAGTGAAAGCCCAGGGTCGTCTCAGCCCCAGCATTTT. This sequence encodes CASSESPGSSQPQHF.

The chain is built from TRBV19 and TRBJ1-1; D uncertain. The V gene lost 4 bases and the J gene lost 0 bases, with 15 bases spanning the gap. CDR3 length: 16 residues. CDR1 is LNHDA and CDR2 is SQIVND in the germline V gene (reference sequence). CDR3 region: CASSKAPEVMNTEAFF. CDR3 bases: TGTGCCAGTAGTAAGGCCCCGGAGGTGATGAACACTGAAGCTTTCTTT.

V gene TRBV18 combines with J gene TRBJ1-1; D possibly corresponds to TRBD1 (6 bases). The CDR3 runs 14 residues. With 2 bases removed from V and 5 bases from J, the gap between germline ends came to 12 bases. Looked up from germline, CDR1 is KGHSH and CDR2 is LQKENI. In DNA form, the CDR3 reads TGTGCCAGCTCACCATGGGAGACAGGTACTGAAGCTTTCTTT. This sequence encodes CASSPWETGTEAFF.

V usage is TRBV4-3 and J usage is TRBJ2-2, with 13 bases lining up with TRBD2. V shed 2 bases and J 0 bases; nucleotides not matched to a gene: 9. Germline assignment: CDR1 LGHNA and CDR2 YSLEER. The CDR3 spans 20 residues. CDR3 residues: CASSQNLGLAGEANTGELFF. The DNA for the CDR3 is TGCGCCAGCAGCCAAAACCTCGGACTAGCGGGGGAAGCGAACACCGGGGAGCTGTTTTTT.

This clone was detected once. V is TRBV10-3 and J is TRBJ2-1; the match to TRBD1 covers 10 bases. CDR1 and CDR2 (germline): ENHRY, SYGVKD. The CDR3 consists of 13 residues. V shed 8 bases and J 3 bases; nucleotides not matched to a gene: 1. CDR3: CAIRDRGYNEQFF. CDR3 nucleotide sequence: TGTGCCATCCGGGACAGGGGCTACAATGAGCAGTTCTTC.

The chain couples TRBV30 to TRBJ1-2; tentative D call: TRBD1 (6 bases). The length of the CDR3 is 12 residues. CDR1 and CDR2 (germline): GTSNPN, SVGIG (reference sequence). V dropped 3 bases and J dropped 7 bases, with 12 bases sitting between them. This CDR3 reads CAWREWTVGYTF. The CDR3 DNA reads as TGTGCCTGGAGAGAATGGACAGTTGGCTACACCTTC.

The chain employs TRBV6-6 and TRBJ2-7, with D possibly matching TRBD1 (5 bases). There are 11 residues in the CDR3. Trimming stripped 7 bases from V and 5 bases from J, with 9 bases between. Germline assignment: CDR1 MNHNY and CDR2 SVGAGI (reference sequence). The CDR3 nucleotides are TGTGCCAGCACGACAGTCCACGAGCAGTACTTC. Translation: CASTTVHEQYF.

CDR3 sequence (DNA): TGTGCCAGCAGCTTAAGCGGGGGGCGGAGTGAGCAGTTCTTC. Translated, it gives CASSLSGGRSEQFF. The chain carries TRBV7-2 and TRBJ2-1; 9 bases fit TRBD2. The CDR3 has 14 amino acids. Germline CDR1 and CDR2: SGHTA and FQGNSA. V lost 2 bases and J lost 9; bases outside the gene matches: 5.

This chain joins TRBV5-1 and TRBJ2-1, with D perhaps matching TRBD2 (6 bases). V shed 0 bases and J shed 0 bases, with 10 bases lying between them. CDR1 SGHRS and CDR2 YFSETQ come from the germline V gene. The CDR3 runs 16 residues. CDR3 residues: CASSLGGASSYNEQFF. CDR3 DNA: TGCGCCAGCAGCTTGGGCGGGGCGAGCTCCTACAATGAGCAGTTCTTC.